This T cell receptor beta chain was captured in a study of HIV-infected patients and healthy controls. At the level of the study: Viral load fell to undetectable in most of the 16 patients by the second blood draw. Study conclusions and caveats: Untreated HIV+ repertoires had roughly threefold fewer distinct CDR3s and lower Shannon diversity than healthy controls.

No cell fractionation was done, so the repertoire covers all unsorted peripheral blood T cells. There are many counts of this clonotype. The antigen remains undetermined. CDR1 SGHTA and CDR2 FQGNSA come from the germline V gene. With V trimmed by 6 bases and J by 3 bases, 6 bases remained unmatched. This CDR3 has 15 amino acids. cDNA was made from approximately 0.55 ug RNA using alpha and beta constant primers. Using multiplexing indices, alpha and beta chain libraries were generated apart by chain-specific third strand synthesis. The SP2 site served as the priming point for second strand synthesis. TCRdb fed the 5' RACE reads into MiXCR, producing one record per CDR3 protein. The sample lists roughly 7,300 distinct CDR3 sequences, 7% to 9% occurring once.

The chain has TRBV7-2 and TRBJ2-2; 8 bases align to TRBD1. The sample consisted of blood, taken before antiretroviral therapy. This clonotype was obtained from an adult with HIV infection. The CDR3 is CASSRTGRDTGELFF. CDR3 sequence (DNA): TGTGCCAGCAGTCGGACAGGGCGGGACACCGGGGAGCTGTTTTTT.